The text below deals with one T cell receptor (beta chain). The CDR3 length is 11 residues. The germline gives CDR1 MNHEY, CDR2 SMNVEV (reference sequence). The V end lost 11 bases, the J end lost 12 bases, and 19 bases lay between the germline ends. Here immunoSEQ multiplex PCR was the method, and the copy in TCRdb shows in-frame clones only, minus some. The sample shows approximately 90,000 clones, roughly 90% of them seen only once. This sample stems from a study of control samples from healthy donors and cancer patients. The chain combines TRBV27 with TRBJ1-1, with D perhaps TRBD1 (6 bases). Sequenced sample: blood. The origin of this receptor is a woman aged 65 to 85 in good health. CDR3 protein: CARYHREVTFF. The CDR3 coding sequence is TGTGCCCGGTATCACAGGGAGGTGACTTTCTTT.